A selection of T cell receptor beta chains follows, all from one sample in a study of T-cell reconstitution after alpha-beta-depleted transplantation in children. MiXCR, run by TCRdb on the PCR reads, gives a single entry per CDR3 protein. The sample consists of 500,000 to 650,000 distinct CDR3 sequences, under 15% of them appearing once. This sample comprised PBMCs, mostly from graft donor cells, obtained 360 days after TCRalphabeta/CD19-depleted stem cell transplant. Receptor source: a male patient younger than 18 who had a stem cell transplant for acute myeloid leukemia, so the T cells may come from the graft donor. Each CDR3 is given with its conserved first and last residue. Each record gives: clone size, J gene, D gene, V gene, CDR3 DNA, CDR3 protein. The D gene is left open where the match is weak. The size field is filled for only some rows; it gives once, few, many or a size class.

>.|TRBJ2-2|TRBD2|TRBV7-2
TGTGCCAGCAGCAGGGACTACGCGAACACCGGGGAGCTGTTTTTT
CASSRDYANTGELFF
>many|TRBJ2-7|.|TRBV7-2
TGTGCCAGCAGCTTACCGCCCAAGCCGCCATACGAGCAGTACTTC
CASSLPPKPPYEQYF
>few|TRBJ2-7|.|TRBV18
TGTGCCAGCTCACCCGAGGTAGCGGCTGACTACGAGCAGTACTTC
CASSPEVAADYEQYF
>.|TRBJ2-3|.|TRBV13
TGTGCTCCGTTTGGGCAGTATTTT
CAPFGQYF
>few|TRBJ2-3|.|TRBV12-3/TRBV12-4
TGTGCCAGCAGCCCACTAGATCCGGCGCAGTATTTT
CASSPLDPAQYF
>few|TRBJ2-5|.|TRBV12-3/TRBV12-4
TGTGCCAGCAGGCCTTCACCTGGGGAGACCCAGTACTTC
CASRPSPGETQYF
>few|TRBJ1-1|TRBD1|TRBV28
TGTGCCAGCAGTTCCAGGGACAGGCGGAACACTGAAGCTTTCTTT
CASSSRDRRNTEAFF
>.|TRBJ2-7|TRBD2|TRBV7-2
TGTGCCAGCAGCTTTGGAGCGGGGGGGGGTTCCTACGAGCAGTACTTC
CASSFGAGGGSYEQYF
>.|TRBJ2-7|.|TRBV4-3
TGCGCCAGCAGCCAAGGAAGTACAGGTACCTCCTACGAGCAGTACTTC
CASSQGSTGTSYEQYF
>many|TRBJ2-7|.|TRBV7-9
TGTGCCAGCAGCTTAATCGGGGGCTACGAGCAGTACTTC
CASSLIGGYEQYF
>many|TRBJ2-2|.|TRBV12-3/TRBV12-4
TGTGCCAGCAGTTTGGTAGCGCCCACCGGGGAGCTGTTTTTT
CASSLVAPTGELFF
>.|TRBJ2-1|.|TRBV4-3
TGCGCCAGCAGCCCCTATGAGGTGAGCTCCTACAATGAGCAGTTCTTC
CASSPYEVSSYNEQFF
>.|TRBJ2-7|.|TRBV7-8
TGTGCCAGCAGCGGCTATCCAGAGCAGTACTTC
CASSGYPEQYF
>.|TRBJ2-2|.|TRBV11-3
TGTGCCAGCAGCTTCACGTCTAGCGCAACGAACACCGGGGAGCTGTTTTTT
CASSFTSSATNTGELFF
>few|TRBJ2-5|TRBD2|TRBV15
TGTGCCACCAGACCGGCGTGGACTAGCGGGACGAGGGGCCAAGAGACCCAGTACTTC
CATRPAWTSGTRGQETQYF
>.|TRBJ2-1|TRBD2|TRBV9
TGTGCCAGCAGCGTAGTCGGGGCTAGCGGGACAGTTGAGCAGTTCTTC
CASSVVGASGTVEQFF
>few|TRBJ2-3|.|TRBV2
TGTGCCAGACAACTCAGGGCCAGCACAGATACGCAGTATTTT
CARQLRASTDTQYF
>.|TRBJ2-7|.|TRBV11-2
TGTGCCAGCAGCCCGTCTTGGGGGGAGCAGTACTTC
CASSPSWGEQYF
>.|TRBJ2-1|TRBD2|TRBV29-1
TGCAGCGTTGAAACTAGCGGGAGGGCCAATGAGCAGTTCTTC
CSVETSGRANEQFF
>.|TRBJ2-7|.|TRBV5-1
TGCGCCAGCAACCCCCCAGGCATCTCCTACGAGCAGTACTTC
CASNPPGISYEQYF
>.|TRBJ2-5|.|TRBV6-4
TGTGCCAGCAGTGAACGCCGGGACATCGGAGAGACCCAGTACTTC
CASSERRDIGETQYF
>.|TRBJ2-7|TRBD1|TRBV20-1
TGCAGTGCGAGGGGACAGGAATCGGCCTACGAGCAGTACTTC
CSARGQESAYEQYF
>few|TRBJ1-1|.|TRBV20-1
TGCAGTGCTAGAGAATCGAAGGGAGCTTTCTTT
CSARESKGAFF
>many|TRBJ2-1|TRBD2|TRBV5-1
TGCGCCAGCAGCTTTAGCGGGAATGAGCAGTTCTTC
CASSFSGNEQFF
>.|TRBJ2-1|TRBD1|TRBV29-1
TGCAGCGTCGTTGGGACAGTGCCGTCCTACAATGAGCAGTTCTTC
CSVVGTVPSYNEQFF
>many|TRBJ2-1|.|TRBV6-6
TGTGCCAGCACTAGAGCTAATGAGCAGTTCTTC
CASTRANEQFF
>.|TRBJ2-7|.|TRBV15
TGTGCCACCAGCAGAATGGGTGCAGGGGTCGAGCAGTACTTC
CATSRMGAGVEQYF
>.|TRBJ2-2|.|TRBV10-3
TGTGCCATCAGTGACCTAAACAGGTTCGCGAACACCGGGGAGCTGTTTTTT
CAISDLNRFANTGELFF
>once|TRBJ2-7|TRBD2|TRBV5-1
TGCGCCAGCAGCCTACTCCCCGGACTAGCGGGAGGTCCCTACGAGCAGTACTTC
CASSLLPGLAGGPYEQYF
>.|TRBJ2-1|.|TRBV10-3
TGTGCCATCAGTGACCCCAGGGGCGGGAGCTCCTACAATGAGCAGTTCTTC
CAISDPRGGSSYNEQFF
>many|TRBJ2-1|TRBD2|TRBV5-1
TGCGCCAGCAGCTTGGTGGGACTAGCTCAGAGAAATGAGCAGTTCTTC
CASSLVGLAQRNEQFF
>.|TRBJ2-5|.|TRBV7-2
TGTGCCAGCAGCTTAGCAGGAATAGAGACCCAGTACTTC
CASSLAGIETQYF
>.|TRBJ2-5|.|TRBV11-1
TGTGCCAGCAGCATCCGAGGGCCGGGACCCCAATGGGAGGAGACCCAGTACTTC
CASSIRGPGPQWEETQYF
>many|TRBJ1-4|.|TRBV28
TGTGCCAGCAGCGCCCGGACAGTCACTAATGAAAAACTGTTTTTT
CASSARTVTNEKLFF
>.|TRBJ2-7|.|TRBV3-1
TGTGCCAGCAGCCAAGAAAGTGGGCACCTCACGGGCGAGCAGTACTTC
CASSQESGHLTGEQYF
>.|TRBJ2-1|.|TRBV7-2
TGTGCCAGCAGCCCCTCAAATCTCACCCTCTACAATGAGCAGTTCTTC
CASSPSNLTLYNEQFF
>few|TRBJ2-7|TRBD1|TRBV6-1
TGTGCCAGCAGAAACAGGGGCCGGAGCTCCTACGAGCAGTACTTC
CASRNRGRSSYEQYF
>.|TRBJ1-2|TRBD1|TRBV5-1
TGCGCCAGCAGCCCGGGGGGACAGAAAATTTATGGCTACACCTTC
CASSPGGQKIYGYTF
>few|TRBJ2-1|TRBD2|TRBV29-1
TGCAGCGTTGAAGCTGTACTAGCGTTCTACAATGAGCAGTTCTTC
CSVEAVLAFYNEQFF
>.|TRBJ2-7|.|TRBV20-1
TGCAGTGCAGGTGTAAACGGCTACGAGCAGTACTTC
CSAGVNGYEQYF
>.|TRBJ2-7|TRBD2|TRBV15
TGTGCCACCAGCAGAGATTCGAGGGGCGGGAGGCTCGACGAGCAGTACTTC
CATSRDSRGGRLDEQYF
>.|TRBJ1-1|.|TRBV28
TGTGCCAGCAGCAAAATATCCGGACAGCTGAACACTGAAGCTTTCTTT
CASSKISGQLNTEAFF
>.|TRBJ2-4|TRBD1|TRBV4-2
TGTGCCAGCAGCCAAGTTACAGGGGGCCCTGGAGCCAAAAACATTCAGTACTTC
CASSQVTGGPGAKNIQYF
>.|TRBJ2-3|TRBD1|TRBV15
TGTGCCACCAGCAGAGATGGACAGGGATCAGATACGCAGTATTTT
CATSRDGQGSDTQYF
>few|TRBJ2-1|TRBD1|TRBV7-2
TGTGCCAGCAGCTTACGCAGGGGGCGCTTCAATGAGCAGTTCTTC
CASSLRRGRFNEQFF
>.|TRBJ2-1|TRBD2|TRBV7-6
TGTGCCAGCAGCTCTAAAGCGGGATTGTCCCTGGAGCAGTTCTTC
CASSSKAGLSLEQFF
>many|TRBJ2-1|TRBD2|TRBV28
TGTGCCAGCACCCAAGTCCTAGCGGTATACAATGAGCAGTTCTTC
CASTQVLAVYNEQFF
>.|TRBJ2-1|.|TRBV5-1
TGCGCCAGCAGCTTGGATTGGCGGCCTGGCGGGGCCTACAATGAGCAGTTCTTC
CASSLDWRPGGAYNEQFF
>many|TRBJ2-7|.|TRBV5-1
TGCGCCAGCAGCTTGGGGACGGGCGAGCAGTACTTC
CASSLGTGEQYF
>.|TRBJ2-6|.|TRBV2
TGTGCCAGCAGTGAGGATTTAGGGGCCAACGTCCTGACTTTC
CASSEDLGANVLTF
>many|TRBJ2-1|.|TRBV24-1
TGTGCCACCAGTGATACTGCCCGGGGGAGTGAGCAGTTCTTC
CATSDTARGSEQFF
>few|TRBJ2-5|TRBD2|TRBV19
TGTGCCAGTACCGCATCTGGACTAGCGGGCCAAGAGACCCAGTACTTC
CASTASGLAGQETQYF
>many|TRBJ2-3|.|TRBV6-5
TGTGCCAGCAGTTACACAGGCACCACAGATACGCAGTATTTT
CASSYTGTTDTQYF
>.|TRBJ1-1|.|TRBV5-5
TGTGCCAGCAGCTCCGGGAGGGTCATGAACACTGAAGCTTTCTTT
CASSSGRVMNTEAFF
>.|TRBJ2-4|TRBD2|TRBV15
TGTGCCACCAGCAGAGTTGGGGCGGGAGATTCCAAAAACATTCAGTACTTC
CATSRVGAGDSKNIQYF
>.|TRBJ2-3|TRBD2|TRBV5-8
TGTGCCAGCAGCTTGTTTGTGCGGGAGGGGGCAGATACGCAGTATTTT
CASSLFVREGADTQYF
>many|TRBJ2-7|TRBD2|TRBV20-1
TGCAGTGCCCAGCGCCCAGCGGGAGTGTTAGAGCAGTACTTC
CSAQRPAGVLEQYF
>.|TRBJ1-5|.|TRBV18
TGTGCCAGCTCACTAAGGCAGGGCCATAGCAATCAGCCCCAGCATTTT
CASSLRQGHSNQPQHF
>few|TRBJ2-5|TRBD1|TRBV28
TGTGCCGGAGCCCCGGGACAGACTACGCAAGAGACCCAGTACTTC
CAGAPGQTTQETQYF
>few|TRBJ2-1|.|TRBV4-3
TGCGCCAGCAGCAGCCGGGACCCTCAATACAATGAGCAGTTCTTC
CASSSRDPQYNEQFF